What follows are 24 T cell receptor beta chains derived from one specimen sequenced in a study of T cells in severe cutaneous drug reactions. The iRepertoire multiplex PCR system with TCR subtype-specific primers built both bulk and single-cell libraries. TCRdb reprocessed the multiplex PCR reads and keeps a single row for each CDR3 protein, giving no DNA. The table for this sample gives more than 6,500 distinct CDR3 sequences. The patients sequenced had a carbamazepine-induced Stevens-Johnson syndrome or toxic epidermal necrolysis reaction. Sequenced input: cells from a skin blister. All receptors derive from a human donor with a severe cutaneous adverse drug reaction.

CDR3 in amino acids: CASSLGGLPYEQYF. The chain carries TRBV28 and TRBJ2-7. The CDR3 totals 14 residues. Per germline, CDR1 MDHEN and CDR2 SYDVKM. Filled out from reference TRBV28 and TRBJ2-7, the complete variable domain reads DVKVTQSSRYLVKRTGEKVFLECVQDMDHENMFWYRQDPGLGLRLIYFSYDVKMKEKGDIPEGYSVSREKKERFSLILESASTNQTSMYLCASSLGGLPYEQYFGPGTRLTVT.

The chain combines TRBV27 with TRBJ2-5; TCRdb lists TRBD1, though no DNA is available to test this call. Germline values: CDR1 MNHEY, CDR2 SMNVEV (reference sequence). CDR3 length: 16 amino acids. CDR3 sequence reads: CASNISPQGTLETQYF.

Frequency places this clonotype as medium-sized. This chain links TRBV30 with TRBJ1-2; TCRdb's assignment of TRBD1 cannot be checked, as there is no DNA. Germline V lookup: CDR1 GTSNPN, CDR2 SVGIG (reference sequence). There are 14 residues in the CDR3. CDR3 sequence: CASIGTGDIYGYTF.

The CDR3 region is CASSPGTVEKLFF. The chain carries TRBV12-3 or TRBV12-4 and TRBJ1-4; no DNA is available, so the TRBD1 call from TCRdb remains unchecked. The CDR3 is 13 amino acids.

CDR3 region: CASRRTGTPNTEAFF. V usage is TRBV11-2 and J usage is TRBJ1-1; TCRdb outputs TRBD1, but without DNA this stays unchecked. CDR3 length equals 15 residues. From germline, CDR1 is SGHAT and CDR2 FQNNGV.

This chain joins TRBV13 and TRBJ2-7; TCRdb's D call, TRBD2, is unchecked because there is no DNA. CDR1 and CDR2 from the germline V gene are PRHDT and FYEKMQ (reference sequence). This CDR3 has 14 amino acids. CDR3 in amino acids: CASSSSPSSYEQYF. Drawing the rest from reference TRBV13 and TRBJ2-7, the complete variable domain is AAGVIQSPRHLIKEKRETATLKCYPIPRHDTVYWYQQGPGQDPQFLISFYEKMQSDKGSIPDRFSAQQFSDYHSELNMSSLELGDSALYFCASSSSPSSYEQYFGPGTRLTVT.

V gene TRBV20-1 combines with J gene TRBJ2-2; TCRdb indicates TRBD1, and absent DNA this call remains unverified. The germline gives CDR1 DFQATT, CDR2 SNEGSKA (reference sequence). This CDR3 contains 15 residues. The CDR3 sequence: CSARGERSSTGELFF.

This chain links TRBV7-4 with TRBJ1-4; TCRdb designates TRBD1, a call that cannot be tested without DNA. This CDR3 has 12 amino acids. Per germline, CDR1 SGHVT and CDR2 SQSDAQ. The CDR3 loop is CASSPSGEKLFF. Combining the CDR3 with reference TRBV7-4 and TRBJ1-4 gives the whole variable domain GAGVSQSPRYKVAKRGRDVALRCDSISGHVTLYWYRQTLGQGSEVLTYSQSDAQRDKSGRPSGRFSAERPERSVSTLKIQRTEQGDSAVYLCASSPSGEKLFFGSGTQLSVL.

CDR3 loop: CASRPYLNTGELFF. The chain has TRBV27 and TRBJ2-2. Germline V gene sequence: CDR1 MNHEY, CDR2 SMNVEV (reference sequence). The CDR3 length is 14 residues.

This clonotype is deemed medium-sized (0.01 to 0.1%) by its frequency. The CDR3 loop is CASSQGLAIATDTQYF. The rearrangement uses TRBV4-1 and TRBJ2-3; TCRdb's D call, TRBD2, is unchecked because there is no DNA. Germline V gene sequence: CDR1 MGHRA, CDR2 YSYEKL. The CDR3 spans 16 residues.

V gene TRBV7-9 combines with J gene TRBJ1-1; TCRdb's D gene call, TRBD1, goes unchecked for lack of DNA. The CDR3 has 13 residues. In germline, CDR1 is SEHNR, CDR2 FQNEAQ (reference sequence). The CDR3 here is CASSLGGGSEAFF.

V gene TRBV28 combines with J gene TRBJ2-3. The CDR3 totals 14 residues. The V gene's germline CDR1 is MDHEN and CDR2 SYDVKM. Here the CDR3 reads CASSLRTRRDTQYF.

The chain combines TRBV10-3 with TRBJ2-7; TCRdb names TRBD2, which stays unverified in the absence of DNA. This CDR3 has 14 residues. From germline, CDR1 is ENHRY and CDR2 SYGVKD. The CDR3 loop is CASRGLVGGYEQYF.

The gene calls are TRBV19 and TRBJ1-5; the TCRdb call, TRBD1, lacks DNA for checking. Germline V gene sequence: CDR1 LNHDA, CDR2 SQIVND (reference sequence). The CDR3 consists of 16 residues. CDR3 sequence: CASRDRTGSRNQPQHF.

The gene calls are TRBV27 and TRBJ2-7. Per germline, CDR1 MNHEY and CDR2 SMNVEV (reference sequence). There are 14 residues in the CDR3. CDR3 sequence: CASSSSWARYEQYF.

The chain carries TRBV28 and TRBJ2-3; TCRdb reports TRBD2, a call that lacks DNA to check it against. The CDR3 is made up of 14 amino acids. CDR1 and CDR2 (germline): MDHEN, SYDVKM. CDR3 sequence: CASSHSGSTDTQYF.

The chain links TRBV12-5 to TRBJ2-1; there is no DNA to check the TCRdb D call of TRBD2. From germline, CDR1 is LGHNT and CDR2 FRNRAP. This CDR3 comprises 14 residues. The CDR3 protein is CASGLTSGSYEQFF.

This rearrangement joins TRBV30 to TRBJ2-7; TCRdb selects TRBD1, and the lack of DNA leaves this call unchecked. This CDR3 is 12 amino acids long. CDR1 and CDR2 (germline): GTSNPN, SVGIG (reference sequence). The CDR3 sequence is CAIRDRHYEQYF.

The chain uses TRBV2 and TRBJ2-1; without DNA, the TCRdb call of TRBD2 cannot be checked. Germline assignment: CDR1 SNHLY and CDR2 FYNNEI. This CDR3 is 15 amino acids long. CDR3 sequence: CASSGTSGRANEQFF.

The V and J genes are TRBV25-1 and TRBJ1-2. From germline, CDR1 is MGHDK and CDR2 SYGVNS. The CDR3 spans 14 residues. CDR3: CASSDPDRAGGYTF.

J is TRBJ2-7 and V is TRBV29-1; the D call from TCRdb, TRBD1, cannot be confirmed without DNA. The CDR3 has 13 amino acids. From germline, CDR1 is SQVTM and CDR2 ANQGSEA. CDR3 sequence: CSVVNRGTYEQYF.

The genes are TRBV12-3 or TRBV12-4 and TRBJ2-7; TCRdb gives TRBD1 as the D gene, but with no DNA this cannot be confirmed. The CDR3 runs 12 residues. The CDR3 is CASSSQGYEQYF.

The chain links TRBV7-3 to TRBJ2-7; TCRdb picks TRBD1, but there is no DNA to check that call. The CDR3 loop spans 15 amino acids. The V gene's germline CDR1 is SGHTA and CDR2 FQGTGA. The CDR3 loop reads CASSFGRGMSYEQYF.

The CDR3 reads CASSLKGAWGNEQFF. The chain uses TRBV7-8 and TRBJ2-1; absent DNA, TCRdb's TRBD2 call cannot be checked. The CDR3 is made up of 15 amino acids. Germline V gene sequence: CDR1 SGHVS, CDR2 FQNEAQ.